This is a list of T cell receptor beta chains from one sample in a study of blood T cells in healthy people across ages. TCRdb used MiXCR to reprocess the 5' RACE reads, holding one entry per CDR3 protein. The data hold approximately 820,000 distinct CDR3 sequences, with more than 40% observed a single time. Sequenced: blood. These receptors originate from a man aged 55-75 years in good health. Both conserved end residues are part of each CDR3. A D gene is named only where the DNA matches it firmly. Some rows have no size entry. The others give once, few or many, or a class for an expanded clone.

few	TRBV20-1	TRBJ2-3	.	TGCAGTGCTAATCTCAGACTCCTAAGATCTAATACGCAGTATTTT	CSANLRLLRSNTQYF
.	TRBV6-2/TRBV6-3	TRBJ2-2	.	TGTGCCAGCACCAAGGGGGACGGAACCGGGGAGCTGTTTTTT	CASTKGDGTGELFF
.	TRBV28	TRBJ2-7	TRBD1	TGTGCCAGCAGTCCGGGACAGGGATTGGACGAGCAGTACTTC	CASSPGQGLDEQYF
few	TRBV7-3	TRBJ2-7	.	TGTGCCAGCAGCCCCAAACCGTCTAGGGGGGCGACAGGTTTCTCCTACGAGCAGTACTTC	CASSPKPSRGATGFSYEQYF
.	TRBV20-1	TRBJ1-4	.	TGCAGTGCTAGAGATTCCGTGATCACTAATGAAAAGCTGTTTTTT	CSARDSVITNEKLFF
few	TRBV7-2	TRBJ2-7	TRBD1	TGTGCCAGCACCCAGGACAGGGGATGGCCCGAGCAGTACTTC	CASTQDRGWPEQYF
few	TRBV6-2/TRBV6-3	TRBJ1-2	.	TGTGCCAGCAGCCAGGGGAAGGGCGCCTATGGCTACACCTTC	CASSQGKGAYGYTF
few	TRBV10-2	TRBJ2-7	TRBD1	TGCGCCAGGGGGGCCGGGACAGGGGAATCCTACGAGCAGTACTTC	CARGAGTGESYEQYF
many	TRBV20-1	TRBJ2-7	TRBD2	TGCAGTGCTACCCCCTTTGGCGGGGGAAGCTCCTACGAGCAGTACTTC	CSATPFGGGSSYEQYF
.	TRBV5-1	TRBJ1-5	TRBD1	TGCGCCAGCAGCTTGGAGGGGACAGGGGATCAGCCCCAGCATTTT	CASSLEGTGDQPQHF
.	TRBV3-1	TRBJ2-5	.	TGTGCCAGCAGCCAAGATGGACAGGGAGGGGAGACCCAGTACTTC	CASSQDGQGGETQYF
few	TRBV12-3/TRBV12-4	TRBJ1-1	TRBD1	TGTGCCAGCACCCTTGACAGGGCCACCCGGGCTTTCTTT	CASTLDRATRAFF
.	TRBV6-2/TRBV6-3	TRBJ1-6	TRBD1	TGTGCCAGCACCGCCGCGACAGGGGTAAATTCACCCCTCCACTTT	CASTAATGVNSPLHF
once	TRBV29-1	TRBJ1-2	TRBD1	TGCAGCGTTGGGGGGGACAGGGCCTATGGCTACACCTTC	CSVGGDRAYGYTF
many	TRBV10-3	TRBJ2-7	.	TGTGCCATCGGGGGGACGTCTCATGAGTCCTACGAGCAGTACTTC	CAIGGTSHESYEQYF
.	TRBV7-9	TRBJ2-3	.	TGTGTCAGCAGCCCAAGCACAGATACGCAGTATTTT	CVSSPSTDTQYF
.	TRBV7-6	TRBJ2-1	.	TGTGCCAGCAGCTCCCTTCCGGAGGCCAAGTTTGATGAGCAGTTCTTC	CASSSLPEAKFDEQFF
few	TRBV7-2	TRBJ2-5	.	TGTGCCAGCAGGAAACAGGGTCGGCAAGAGACCCAGTACTTC	CASRKQGRQETQYF
.	TRBV9	TRBJ2-5	TRBD2	TGTGCCAGCAACGCGGGGGGGGCTACTGGAGAGACCCAGTACTTC	CASNAGGATGETQYF
few	TRBV5-1	TRBJ2-3	.	TGCGCCAGCAGCCAGACACAGGAGGCAGATACGCAGTATTTT	CASSQTQEADTQYF
.	TRBV3-1	TRBJ1-2	TRBD1	TGTGCCAGCAGCCAAGATAGTTCGCGACAGGGGTACTATGGCTACACCTTC	CASSQDSSRQGYYGYTF
.	TRBV2	TRBJ1-2	.	TGTGCCTCTCGGGTGGTCTATGGCTACACCTTC	CASRVVYGYTF
few	TRBV29-1	TRBJ2-3	.	TGCAGCGTTTCAGAGGACACAGATACGCAGTATTTT	CSVSEDTDTQYF
.	TRBV5-1	TRBJ1-5	.	TGCGCCAGCAGCCAACGGCCAGGAGACTCTGGCAATCAGCCCCAGCATTTT	CASSQRPGDSGNQPQHF
.	TRBV20-1	TRBJ1-5	TRBD1	TGCAGTGCTAGAGCTACCACGGGACAGGGTGCGGCGAGCAATCAGCCCCAGCATTTT	CSARATTGQGAASNQPQHF
.	TRBV5-1	TRBJ2-2	TRBD1	TGCGCCAGCAGCTTTAGGGGGCTCCCCGGGGAGCTGTTTTTT	CASSFRGLPGELFF
many	TRBV9	TRBJ2-1	TRBD2	TGTGCCAGCAGCGTCACTAGCGGGTACCCCCCCGATGAGCAGTTCTTC	CASSVTSGYPPDEQFF
.	TRBV4-3	TRBJ2-5	.	TGCGCCAGCAGCCCCCTGGAGCCGCTAAGACGAGAGACCCAGTACTTC	CASSPLEPLRRETQYF
many	TRBV7-2	TRBJ2-7	.	TGTGCCAGCAGCTTAGGGGGCGGTTACTCCTACGAGCAGTACTTC	CASSLGGGYSYEQYF
few	TRBV20-1	TRBJ2-1	TRBD1	TGCAGTGCTAGGTACACTAGGGGGCCCTACAATGAGCAGTTCTTC	CSARYTRGPYNEQFF
many	TRBV7-2	TRBJ1-2	TRBD1	TGTGCCAGCAGCTTAGGGACAGGGTTAAGTCAGGATGGCTACACCTTC	CASSLGTGLSQDGYTF